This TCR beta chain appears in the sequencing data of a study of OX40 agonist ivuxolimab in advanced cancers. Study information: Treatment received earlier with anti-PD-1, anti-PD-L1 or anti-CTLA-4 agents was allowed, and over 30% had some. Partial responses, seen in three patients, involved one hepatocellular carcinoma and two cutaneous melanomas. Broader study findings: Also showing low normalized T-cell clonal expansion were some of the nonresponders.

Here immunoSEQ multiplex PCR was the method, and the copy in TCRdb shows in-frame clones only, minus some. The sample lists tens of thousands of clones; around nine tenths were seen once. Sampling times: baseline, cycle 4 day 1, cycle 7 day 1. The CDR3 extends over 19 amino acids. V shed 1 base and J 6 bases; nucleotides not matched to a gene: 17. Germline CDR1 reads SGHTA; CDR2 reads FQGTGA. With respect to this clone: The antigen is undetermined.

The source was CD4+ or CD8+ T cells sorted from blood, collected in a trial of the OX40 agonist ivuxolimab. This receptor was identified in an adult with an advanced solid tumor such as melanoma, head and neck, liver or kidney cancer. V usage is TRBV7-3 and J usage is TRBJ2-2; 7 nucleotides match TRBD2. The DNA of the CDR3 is TGTGCCAGCAGCTTAAGAAGAGTAGCGGGCCAAGACTCTCCCGGGGAGCTGTTTTTT. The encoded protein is CASSLRRVAGQDSPGELFF.